The text below deals with one TCR beta chain. Its specificity is unknown. The PCR made use of 60 Vbeta and 13 Jbeta primers. Measured with immunoSEQ multiplex PCR; TCRdb has only the in-frame clones, and not every one. The sample contains 150,000 to 200,000 clones, around 82% of which appear only once. This entry is derived from a study of cytomegalovirus exposure and HLA in healthy donors. The CDR3 loop spans 19 amino acids. The germline V gene has CDR1 SGHRS and CDR2 YFSETQ. The trim removed 0 bases at V and 5 bases at J, leaving 14 bases unmatched. Whole-study results and caveats: Common viral pathogens were later found to be apparently linked to several of the most significant clusters. In an earlier analysis, most TCR beta V segments were productive about 87% or about 30% of the time.

The sequence derives from a boy under 18 in good health and CMV-seronegative. Sequencing was carried out using PBMCs. V is TRBV5-1 and J is TRBJ2-1; 10 nucleotides agree with TRBD2. The CDR3 protein is CASSLAQRGGLIAHNEQFF. The CDR3 DNA follows: TGCGCCAGCAGCTTGGCCCAGCGGGGGGGCCTTATCGCCCACAATGAGCAGTTCTTC.